This TCR beta chain was recorded in a study of blood T cell repertoires in COVID-19. Study-level information: Samples of COVID-19 (acute and convalescent) were obtained from the United States, Italy and Spain.

Original analysis: Counts of nucleated cells, estimated from reference gene primer amplification, were obtained. The data were produced by immunoSEQ multiplex PCR, yet TCRdb's version contains in-frame clones alone and is incomplete. That table gives V, J and clone size, and the DNA gave D and trimming. The data show roughly 260,000 clones, 86% seen once. Germline V CDR1 and CDR2: LNHNV, YYDKDF (reference sequence). V lost 3 bases to trimming and J lost 3 bases, with 11 bases between them. The CDR3 is 15 amino acids. This receptor was taken from a man aged 35-49 years who had recovered from COVID-19. The sequenced sample consisted of peripheral blood. The rearrangement uses TRBV15 and TRBJ2-2; D gene unclear. The CDR3 here is CATSSRRGYTGELFF. DNA for the CDR3: TGTGCCACCAGCAGCCGCAGAGGATACACCGGGGAGCTGTTTTTT.